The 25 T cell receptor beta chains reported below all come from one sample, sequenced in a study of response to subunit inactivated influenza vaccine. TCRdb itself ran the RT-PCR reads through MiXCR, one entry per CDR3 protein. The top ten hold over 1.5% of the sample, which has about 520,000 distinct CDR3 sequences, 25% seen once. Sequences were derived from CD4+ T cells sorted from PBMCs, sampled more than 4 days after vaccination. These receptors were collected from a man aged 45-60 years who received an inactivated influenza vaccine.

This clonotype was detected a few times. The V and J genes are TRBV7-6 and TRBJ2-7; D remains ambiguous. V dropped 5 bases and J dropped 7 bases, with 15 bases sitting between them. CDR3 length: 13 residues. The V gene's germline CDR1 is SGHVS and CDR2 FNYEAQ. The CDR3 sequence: CASSPKRAGEQYF. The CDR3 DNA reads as TGTGCCAGCAGCCCAAAACGGGCCGGGGAGCAGTACTTC.

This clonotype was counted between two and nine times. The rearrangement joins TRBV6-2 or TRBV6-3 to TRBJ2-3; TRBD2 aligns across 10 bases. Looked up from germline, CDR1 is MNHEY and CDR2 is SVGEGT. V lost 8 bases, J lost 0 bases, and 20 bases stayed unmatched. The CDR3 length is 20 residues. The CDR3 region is CASPPRGLAGVMWSTDTQYF. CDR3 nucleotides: TGTGCCAGCCCCCCACGGGGTCTAGCGGGAGTAATGTGGAGCACAGATACGCAGTATTTT.

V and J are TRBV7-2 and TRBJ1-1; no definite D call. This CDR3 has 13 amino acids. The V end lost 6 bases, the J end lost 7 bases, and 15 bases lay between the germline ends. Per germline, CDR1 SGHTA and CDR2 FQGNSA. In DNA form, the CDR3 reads TGTGCCAGCAGTGAAGGTCCCGGCAGTGAAGCTTTCTTT. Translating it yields CASSEGPGSEAFF. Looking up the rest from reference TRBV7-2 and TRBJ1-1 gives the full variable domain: GAGVSQSPSNKVTEKGKDVELRCDPISGHTALYWYRQSLGQGLEFLIYFQGNSAPDKSGLPSDRFSAERTGGSVSTLTIQRTQQEDSAVYLCASSEGPGSEAFFGQGTRLTVV.

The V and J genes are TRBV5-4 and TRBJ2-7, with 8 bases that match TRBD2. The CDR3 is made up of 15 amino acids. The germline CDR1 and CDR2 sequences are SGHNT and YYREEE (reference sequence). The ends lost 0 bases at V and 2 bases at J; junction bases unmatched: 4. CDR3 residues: CASSLDPAGAYEQYF. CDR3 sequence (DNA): TGTGCCAGCAGCTTGGACCCAGCGGGGGCCTACGAGCAGTACTTC.

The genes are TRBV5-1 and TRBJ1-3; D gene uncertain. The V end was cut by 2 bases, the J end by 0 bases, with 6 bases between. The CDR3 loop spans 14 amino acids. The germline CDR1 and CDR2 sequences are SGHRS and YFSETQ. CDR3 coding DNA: TGCGCCAGCAGCTTTGACAACTCTGGAAACACCATATATTTT. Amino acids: CASSFDNSGNTIYF.

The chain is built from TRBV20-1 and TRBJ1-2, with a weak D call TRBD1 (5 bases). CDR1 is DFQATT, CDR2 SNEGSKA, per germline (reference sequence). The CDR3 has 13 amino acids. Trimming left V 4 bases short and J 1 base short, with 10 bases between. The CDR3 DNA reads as TGCAGTGCTAATGGGGGAGATAACTATGGCTACACCTTC. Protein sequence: CSANGGDNYGYTF.

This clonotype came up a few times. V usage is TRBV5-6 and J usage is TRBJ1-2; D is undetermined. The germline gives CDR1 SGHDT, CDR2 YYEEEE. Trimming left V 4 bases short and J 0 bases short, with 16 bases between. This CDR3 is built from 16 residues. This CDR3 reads CASSRAAMGANYGYTF. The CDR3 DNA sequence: TGTGCCAGCAGCCGTGCTGCAATGGGAGCTAACTATGGCTACACCTTC.

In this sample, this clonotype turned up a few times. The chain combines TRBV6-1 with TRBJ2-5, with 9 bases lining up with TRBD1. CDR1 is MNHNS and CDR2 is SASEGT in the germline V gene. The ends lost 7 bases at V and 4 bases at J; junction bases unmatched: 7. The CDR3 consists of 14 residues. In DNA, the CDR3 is TGTGCCAGCACCACAGGGGGCCAGGGAGAGACCCAGTACTTC. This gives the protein CASTTGGQGETQYF.

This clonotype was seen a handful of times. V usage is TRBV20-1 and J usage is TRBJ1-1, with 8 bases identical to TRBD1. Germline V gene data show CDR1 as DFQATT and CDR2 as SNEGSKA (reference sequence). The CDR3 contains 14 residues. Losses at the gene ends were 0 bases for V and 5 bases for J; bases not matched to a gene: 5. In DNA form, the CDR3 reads TGCAGTGCTAGAGATCCAGGGGGCGGAACTGAAGCTTTCTTT. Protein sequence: CSARDPGGGTEAFF.

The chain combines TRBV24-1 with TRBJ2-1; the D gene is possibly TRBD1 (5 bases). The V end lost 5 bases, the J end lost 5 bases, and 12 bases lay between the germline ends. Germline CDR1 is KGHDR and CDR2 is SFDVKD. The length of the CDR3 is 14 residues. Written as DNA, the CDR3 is TGTGCCACCAGTGGGCTTGGGGCACACAATGAGCAGTTCTTC. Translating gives CATSGLGAHNEQFF.

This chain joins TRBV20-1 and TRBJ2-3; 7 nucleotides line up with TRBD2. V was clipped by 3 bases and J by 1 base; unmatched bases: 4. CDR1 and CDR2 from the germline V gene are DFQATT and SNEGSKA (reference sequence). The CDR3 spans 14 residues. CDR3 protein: CSASAGVGTDTQYF. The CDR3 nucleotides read TGCAGTGCTAGTGCGGGAGTGGGCACAGATACGCAGTATTTT.

The CDR3 loop is CASSSTGMGEQYF. Written as DNA, the CDR3 is TGTGCCAGCAGCTCAACAGGGATGGGGGAGCAGTACTTC. J is TRBJ2-7 and V is TRBV5-5; D is possibly TRBD1 (6 bases). V dropped 3 bases and J dropped 7 bases, with 14 bases sitting between them. The V gene's germline CDR1 is SGHKS and CDR2 YYEKEE (reference sequence). There are 13 residues in the CDR3. The complete variable domain, with remaining parts taken from reference TRBV5-5 and TRBJ2-7, reads DAGVTQSPTHLIKTRGQQVTLRCSPISGHKSVSWYQQVLGQGPQFIFQYYEKEERGRGNFPDRFSARQFPNYSSELNVNALLLGDSALYLCASSSTGMGEQYFGPGTRLTVT.

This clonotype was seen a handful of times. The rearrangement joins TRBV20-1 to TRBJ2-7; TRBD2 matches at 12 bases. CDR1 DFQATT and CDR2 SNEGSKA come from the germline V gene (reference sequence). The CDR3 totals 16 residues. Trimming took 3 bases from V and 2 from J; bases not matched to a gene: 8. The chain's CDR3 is CSASLAGGRRAYEQYF. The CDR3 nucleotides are TGCAGTGCTAGTCTAGCGGGGGGGCGGAGGGCCTACGAGCAGTACTTC.

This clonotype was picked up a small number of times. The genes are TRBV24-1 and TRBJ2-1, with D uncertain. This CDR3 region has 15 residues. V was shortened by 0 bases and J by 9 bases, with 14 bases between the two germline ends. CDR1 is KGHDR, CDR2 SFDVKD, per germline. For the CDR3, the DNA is TGTGCCACCAGTGATTTGCAGGTGTCTAAGGGTGAGCAGTTCTTC. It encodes CATSDLQVSKGEQFF.

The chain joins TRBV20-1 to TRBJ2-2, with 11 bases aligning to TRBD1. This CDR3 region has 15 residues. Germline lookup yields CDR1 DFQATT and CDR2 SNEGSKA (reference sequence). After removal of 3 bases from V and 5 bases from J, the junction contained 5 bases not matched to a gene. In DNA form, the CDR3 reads TGCAGTGCTAGGGGACAGGGGGGACGGACCGGGGAGCTGTTTTTT. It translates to CSARGQGGRTGELFF.

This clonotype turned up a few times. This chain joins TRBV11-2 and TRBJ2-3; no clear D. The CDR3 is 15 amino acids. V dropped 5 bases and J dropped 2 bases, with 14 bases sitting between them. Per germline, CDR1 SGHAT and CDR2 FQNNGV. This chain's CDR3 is CASSARTEFTDTQYF. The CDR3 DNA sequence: TGTGCCAGCAGCGCACGGACGGAGTTCACAGATACGCAGTATTTT.

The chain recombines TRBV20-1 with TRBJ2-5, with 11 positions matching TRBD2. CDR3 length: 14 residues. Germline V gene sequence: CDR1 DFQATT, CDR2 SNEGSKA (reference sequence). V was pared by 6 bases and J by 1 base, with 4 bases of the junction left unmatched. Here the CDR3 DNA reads TGCAGTGCGTTAGCGGGGGGGGTCCAAGAGACCCAGTACTTC. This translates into CSALAGGVQETQYF.

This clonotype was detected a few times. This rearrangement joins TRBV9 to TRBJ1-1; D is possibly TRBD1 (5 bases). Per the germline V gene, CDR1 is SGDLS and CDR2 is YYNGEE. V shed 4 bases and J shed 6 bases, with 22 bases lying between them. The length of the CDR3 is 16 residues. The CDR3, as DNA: TGTGCCAGCAGCCTAGGGCGGGGGTCGGCCGGCGCTGAAGCTTTCTTT. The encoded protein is CASSLGRGSAGAEAFF. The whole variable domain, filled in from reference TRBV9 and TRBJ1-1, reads DSGVTQTPKHLITATGQRVTLRCSPRSGDLSVYWYQQSLDQGLQFLIQYYNGEERAKGNILERFSAQQFPDLHSELNLSSLELGDSALYFCASSLGRGSAGAEAFFGQGTRLTVV.

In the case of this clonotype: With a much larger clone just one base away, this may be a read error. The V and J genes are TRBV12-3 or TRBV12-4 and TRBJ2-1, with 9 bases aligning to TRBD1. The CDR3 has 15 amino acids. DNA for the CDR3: TGTACCAGCAGTCCGCCCGGGACAGGGACCAATGAGCAGTTCTTC. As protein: CTSSPPGTGTNEQFF.

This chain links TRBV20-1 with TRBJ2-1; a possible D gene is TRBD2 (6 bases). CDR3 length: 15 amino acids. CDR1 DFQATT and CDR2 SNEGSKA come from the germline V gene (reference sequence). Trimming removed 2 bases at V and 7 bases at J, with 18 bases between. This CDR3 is CSARPVRGSTNEQFF. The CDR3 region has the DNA TGCAGTGCTAGACCCGTTCGGGGGTCCACAAATGAGCAGTTCTTC.

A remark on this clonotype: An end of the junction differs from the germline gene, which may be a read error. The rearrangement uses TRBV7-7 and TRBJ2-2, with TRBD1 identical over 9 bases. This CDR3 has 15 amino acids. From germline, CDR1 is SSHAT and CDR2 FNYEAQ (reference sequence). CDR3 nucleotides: TGTGCTAGCAGAGGGGGACAGGGTAACACCGGGGAGCTGTTTTTT. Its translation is CASRGGQGNTGELFF. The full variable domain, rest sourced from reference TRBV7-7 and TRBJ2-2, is GAGVSQSPRYKVTKRGQDVTLRCDPISSHATLYWYQQALGQGPEFLTYFNYEAQPDKSGLPSDRFSAERPEGSISTLTIQRTEQRDSAMYRCASRGGQGNTGELFFGEGSRLTVL.

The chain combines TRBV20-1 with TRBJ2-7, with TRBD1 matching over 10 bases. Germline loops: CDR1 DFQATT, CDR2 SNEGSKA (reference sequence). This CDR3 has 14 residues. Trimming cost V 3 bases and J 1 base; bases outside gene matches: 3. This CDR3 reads CSARTGGFSYEQYF. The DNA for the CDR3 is TGCAGTGCTAGGACAGGGGGCTTTTCCTACGAGCAGTACTTC.

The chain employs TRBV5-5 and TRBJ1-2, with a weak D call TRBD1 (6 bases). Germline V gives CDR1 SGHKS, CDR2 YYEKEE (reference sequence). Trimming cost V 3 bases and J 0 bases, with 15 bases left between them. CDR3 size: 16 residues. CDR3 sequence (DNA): TGTGCCAGCAGCTACTCGGGACACCTTACTAACTATGGCTACACCTTC. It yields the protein CASSYSGHLTNYGYTF. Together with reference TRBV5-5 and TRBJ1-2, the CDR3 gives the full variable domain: DAGVTQSPTHLIKTRGQQVTLRCSPISGHKSVSWYQQVLGQGPQFIFQYYEKEERGRGNFPDRFSARQFPNYSSELNVNALLLGDSALYLCASSYSGHLTNYGYTFGSGTRLTVV.

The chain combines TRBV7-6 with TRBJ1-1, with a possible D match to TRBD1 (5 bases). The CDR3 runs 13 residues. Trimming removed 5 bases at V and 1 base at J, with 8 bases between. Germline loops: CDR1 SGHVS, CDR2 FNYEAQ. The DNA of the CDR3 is TGTGCCAGCAGCCCTGGGACGAACACTGAAGCTTTCTTT. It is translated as CASSPGTNTEAFF. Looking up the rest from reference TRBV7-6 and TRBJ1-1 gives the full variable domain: GAGVSQSPRYKVTKRGQDVALRCDPISGHVSLYWYRQALGQGPEFLTYFNYEAQQDKSGLPNDRFSAERPEGSISTLTIQRTEQRDSAMYRCASSPGTNTEAFFGQGTRLTVV.

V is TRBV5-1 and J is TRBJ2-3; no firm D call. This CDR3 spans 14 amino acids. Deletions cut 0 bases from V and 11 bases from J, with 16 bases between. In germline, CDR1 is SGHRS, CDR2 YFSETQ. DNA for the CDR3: TGCGCCAGCAGCTTGGATGAGTATCCTTTCGGGCAGTATTTT. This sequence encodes CASSLDEYPFGQYF. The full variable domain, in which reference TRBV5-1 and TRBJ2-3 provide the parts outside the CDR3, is KAGVTQTPRYLIKTRGQQVTLSCSPISGHRSVSWYQQTPGQGLQFLFEYFSETQRNKGNFPGRFSGRQFSNSRSEMNVSTLELGDSALYLCASSLDEYPFGQYFGPGTRLTVL.